A single sample is the source of the 3 T cell receptor beta chains below, sequenced in a study of beta chain features in type 1 diabetes. Study-wide results and caveats: In all four CD4+ subsets, TCRB CDR3 length was significantly, moderately reduced in type 1 diabetes.

Antigen specificity for these receptors is unknown. cDNA synthesis used the whole RNA isolate, giving expressed TCRB sequences. Sequenced by immunoSEQ multiplex PCR; TCRdb stores in-frame clones only, minus some. Of around 250,000 clones detected, around an eighth appear once; the ten largest clones hold about 0.015%. Sequenced material: naive CD4+ T cells from blood. The receptors were sampled from a man aged 30-40 years with type 1 diabetes.

V usage is TRBV5-1 and J usage is TRBJ2-1; no clear D. Trimming left V 0 bases short and J 9 bases short, with 16 bases between. The length of the CDR3 is 15 residues. The germline gives CDR1 SGHRS, CDR2 YFSETQ. The CDR3 DNA is TGCGCCAGCAGCTTGGAAGCTAGACTGGGTAGTGAGCAGTTCTTC. Translating it yields CASSLEARLGSEQFF.

This clone has only a few counts. J is TRBJ2-3 and V is TRBV7-3; 10 bases align to TRBD2. Germline V gene lookup returns CDR1 SGHTA and CDR2 FQGTGA. The CDR3 runs to 16 residues. J gave up 1 base and V 4 bases, and 5 bases lay outside the gene matches. DNA for the CDR3: TGTGCCAGCAGCTCAGCAGGGACTAGCGGCACAGATACGCAGTATTTT. Protein sequence: CASSSAGTSGTDTQYF.

This clone was counted only a few times. This sequence joins TRBV18 and TRBJ1-5; the D is unclear. The length of the CDR3 is 12 residues. CDR1 is KGHSH and CDR2 is LQKENI in the germline V gene. V dropped 2 bases and J dropped 3 bases, with 2 bases sitting between them. The CDR3 here is CASSPYNQPQHF. In DNA form, the CDR3 reads TGTGCCAGCTCACCATACAATCAGCCCCAGCATTTT.